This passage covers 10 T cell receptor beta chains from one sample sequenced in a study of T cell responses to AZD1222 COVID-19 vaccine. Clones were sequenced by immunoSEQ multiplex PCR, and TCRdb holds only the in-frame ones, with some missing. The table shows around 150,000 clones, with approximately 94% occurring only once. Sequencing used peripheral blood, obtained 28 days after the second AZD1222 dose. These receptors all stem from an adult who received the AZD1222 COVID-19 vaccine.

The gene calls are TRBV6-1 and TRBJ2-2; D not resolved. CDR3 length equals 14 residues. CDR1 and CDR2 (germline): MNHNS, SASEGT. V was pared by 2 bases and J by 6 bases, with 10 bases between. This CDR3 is CASSEPSVPGELFF. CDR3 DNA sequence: TGTGCCAGCAGTGAACCGAGTGTCCCCGGGGAGCTGTTTTTT.

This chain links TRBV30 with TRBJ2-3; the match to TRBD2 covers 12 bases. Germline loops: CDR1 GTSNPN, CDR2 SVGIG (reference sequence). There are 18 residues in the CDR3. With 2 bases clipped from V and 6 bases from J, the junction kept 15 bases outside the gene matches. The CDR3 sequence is CAWSIYSGLAGGRDTQYF. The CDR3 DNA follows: TGTGCCTGGAGTATTTATTCCGGGCTAGCGGGAGGGAGGGATACGCAGTATTTT.

The CDR3 is CASIEGLAGVREQFF. CDR3 coding DNA: TGCGCCAGTATAGAGGGACTAGCGGGAGTGAGGGAGCAGTTCTTC. The V call is TRBV5-1, the J call TRBJ2-1; 14 bases line up with TRBD2. The germline V gene has CDR1 SGHRS and CDR2 YFSETQ. With V trimmed by 8 bases and J by 10 bases, 11 bases remained unmatched. The CDR3 extends over 15 amino acids.

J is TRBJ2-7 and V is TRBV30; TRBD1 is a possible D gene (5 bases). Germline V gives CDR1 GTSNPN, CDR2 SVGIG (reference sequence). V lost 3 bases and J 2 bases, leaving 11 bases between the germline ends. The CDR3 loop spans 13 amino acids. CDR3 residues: CAWRKQVTYEQYF. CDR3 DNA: TGTGCCTGGAGGAAACAGGTAACCTACGAGCAGTACTTC.

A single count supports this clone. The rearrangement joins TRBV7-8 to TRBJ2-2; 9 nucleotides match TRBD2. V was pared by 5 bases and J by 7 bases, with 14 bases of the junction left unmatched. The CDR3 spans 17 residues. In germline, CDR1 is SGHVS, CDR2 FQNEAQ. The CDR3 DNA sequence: TGTGCCAGCAGCGCCTTTGGCGCGGGAGGGCCTAACGGGGAGCTGTTTTTT. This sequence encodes CASSAFGAGGPNGELFF.

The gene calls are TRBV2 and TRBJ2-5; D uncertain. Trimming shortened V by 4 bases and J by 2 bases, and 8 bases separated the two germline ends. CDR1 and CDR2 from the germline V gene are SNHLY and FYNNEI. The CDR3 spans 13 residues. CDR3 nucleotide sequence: TGTGCCAGCAGTGTAAAGCGTCAAGAGACCCAGTACTTC. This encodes CASSVKRQETQYF. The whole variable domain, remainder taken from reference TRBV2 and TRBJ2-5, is EPEVTQTPSHQVTQMGQEVILRCVPISNHLYFYWYRQILGQKVEFLVSFYNNEISEKSEIFDDQFSVERPDGSNFTLKIRSTKLEDSAMYFCASSVKRQETQYFGPGTRLLVL.

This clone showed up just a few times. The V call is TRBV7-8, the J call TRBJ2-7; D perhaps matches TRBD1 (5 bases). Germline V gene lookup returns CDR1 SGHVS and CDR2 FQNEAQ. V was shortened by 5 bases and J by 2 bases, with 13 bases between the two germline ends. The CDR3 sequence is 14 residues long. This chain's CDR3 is CASSGRGRAYEQYF. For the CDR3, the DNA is TGTGCCAGCAGCGGTAGGGGCAGGGCCTACGAGCAGTACTTC. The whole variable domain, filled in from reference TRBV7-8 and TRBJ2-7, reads GAGVSQSPRYKVAKRGQDVALRCDPISGHVSLFWYQQALGQGPEFLTYFQNEAQLDKSGLPSDRFFAERPEGSVSTLKIQRTQQEDSAVYLCASSGRGRAYEQYFGPGTRLTVT.

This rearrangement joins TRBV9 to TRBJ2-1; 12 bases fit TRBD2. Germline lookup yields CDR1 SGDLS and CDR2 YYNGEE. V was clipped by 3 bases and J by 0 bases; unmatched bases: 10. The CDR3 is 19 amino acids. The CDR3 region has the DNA TGTGCCAGCAGCGGGCCGGGACTAGCGGGTGTTAGCTCCTACAATGAGCAGTTCTTC. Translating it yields CASSGPGLAGVSSYNEQFF.

CDR3 sequence reads: CATSKDRAGGYTF. CDR3 sequence (DNA): TGCGCCACCTCAAAGGACAGGGCCGGGGGCTACACCTTC. The chain employs TRBV10-2 and TRBJ1-2; 8 bases are a match to TRBD1. Germline CDR1 reads WSHSY; CDR2 reads SAAADI. The ends lost 10 bases at V and 8 bases at J; junction bases unmatched: 12. This CDR3 spans 13 amino acids.

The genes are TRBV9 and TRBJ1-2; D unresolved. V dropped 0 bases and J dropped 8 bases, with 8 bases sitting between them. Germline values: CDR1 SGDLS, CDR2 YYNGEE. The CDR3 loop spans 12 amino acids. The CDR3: CASSVGISGYTF. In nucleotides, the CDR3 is TGTGCCAGCAGCGTAGGCATTAGCGGCTACACCTTC.